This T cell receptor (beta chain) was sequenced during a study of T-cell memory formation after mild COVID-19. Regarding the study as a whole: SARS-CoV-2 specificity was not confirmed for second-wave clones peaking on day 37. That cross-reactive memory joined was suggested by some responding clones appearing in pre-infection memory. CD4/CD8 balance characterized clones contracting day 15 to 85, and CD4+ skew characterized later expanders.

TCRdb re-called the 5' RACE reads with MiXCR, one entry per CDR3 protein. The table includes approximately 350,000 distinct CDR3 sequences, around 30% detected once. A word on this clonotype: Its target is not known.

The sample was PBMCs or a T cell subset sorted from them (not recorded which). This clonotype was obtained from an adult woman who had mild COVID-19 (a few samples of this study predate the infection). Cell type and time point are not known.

CDR3 residues: CASSLAGRPSKGEKLFF. CDR3 in DNA: TGTGCCAGCAGCTTAGCGGGGCGACCCAGCAAGGGGGAAAAACTGTTTTTT. The chain joins TRBV7-9 to TRBJ1-4; the D gene is possibly TRBD1 (5 bases). The CDR3 is 17 residues long. V was pared by 0 bases and J by 8 bases, with 19 bases between. Germline V gives CDR1 SEHNR, CDR2 FQNEAQ (reference sequence).